The 11 T cell receptor beta chains below were found in one sample sequenced in a study of Tregs in tolerant kidney transplant recipients. Method: immunoSEQ multiplex PCR; TCRdb's copy keeps in-frame clones and lacks some. Of 60,000 to 75,000 clones in the sample, roughly 85% were seen once. Here the sequenced sample was Tregs from blood, taken before the transplant. The origin of the receptors is a human donor who received a combined kidney and bone marrow transplant.

The rearrangement joins TRBV28 to TRBJ2-7; D unresolved. This CDR3 is built from 14 residues. Looked up from germline, CDR1 is MDHEN and CDR2 is SYDVKM. Trimming took 3 bases from V and 0 from J, leaving 9 bases between them. The CDR3 region has the DNA TGTGCCAGCAGTTTTAATCCCTACTCCTACGAGCAGTACTTC. Translating gives CASSFNPYSYEQYF.

The chain is built from TRBV7-9 and TRBJ1-1; D may be TRBD1 (5 bases). The V end was cut by 7 bases, the J end by 0 bases, with 12 bases between. The CDR3 covers 14 residues. In germline, CDR1 is SEHNR, CDR2 FQNEAQ (reference sequence). The CDR3 DNA follows: TGTGCCAGCACTCGAGGAGGGGTGAACACTGAAGCTTTCTTT. This encodes CASTRGGVNTEAFF.

The V call is TRBV10-3, the J call TRBJ1-1, with TRBD1 as a possible D gene (6 bases). The CDR3 has 14 residues. Trimming removed 0 bases from V and 2 bases from J, with 7 bases in between. Germline lookup yields CDR1 ENHRY and CDR2 SYGVKD. CDR3 bases: TGTGCCATCAGTGAGTCGGGGGCTAACACTGAAGCTTTCTTT. It specifies CAISESGANTEAFF.

This sequence joins TRBV28 and TRBJ1-1; 7 bases line up with TRBD1. Germline values: CDR1 MDHEN, CDR2 SYDVKM. V lost 4 bases, J lost 1 base, and 6 bases stayed unmatched. The CDR3 loop spans 15 amino acids. For the CDR3, the DNA is TGTGCCAGCAGTTCCGCCGGGACAGCGAACACTGAAGCTTTCTTT. Residues: CASSSAGTANTEAFF.

As for this clone: In the same sample, other DNA sequences code for this CDR3. The genes are TRBV27 and TRBJ2-2, with D possibly TRBD1 on 5 matching bases. V dropped 2 bases and J dropped 5 bases, with 12 bases sitting between them. This CDR3 has 15 amino acids. Germline CDR1 reads MNHEY; CDR2 reads SMNVEV (reference sequence). CDR3 sequence reads: CASSLRGLETGELFF. The CDR3 DNA reads as TGTGCCAGCAGTTTAAGGGGTCTCGAGACCGGGGAGCTGTTTTTT.

This clone was recorded only once. CDR3 amino acids: CASSSGVGYTF. The CDR3, as DNA: TGCGCCAGCAGCTCGGGGGTAGGCTACACCTTC. This chain joins TRBV5-1 and TRBJ1-2; tentative D call: TRBD1 (5 bases). V lost 3 bases, J lost 8 bases, and 8 bases lay in between. The CDR3 runs to 11 residues. Germline V lookup: CDR1 SGHRS, CDR2 YFSETQ.

The V call is TRBV15, the J call TRBJ2-1; 10 bases align to TRBD1. The CDR3 is 21 residues long. The germline V gene has CDR1 LNHNV and CDR2 YYDKDF (reference sequence). The V and J ends lost 6 bases and 6 bases, in that order; junction bases with no gene match: 26. CDR3 in amino acids: CATRSPPSYVSRQGASNEQFF. The DNA for the CDR3 is TGTGCCACCAGGTCACCACCTTCCTATGTTTCCAGACAGGGGGCAAGCAATGAGCAGTTCTTC.

The chain links TRBV7-2 to TRBJ2-7; D not certain. V lost 4 bases and J 3 bases, leaving 10 bases between the germline ends. The CDR3 is made up of 13 amino acids. Germline V gives CDR1 SGHTA, CDR2 FQGNSA. CDR3 in amino acids: CASSSLSGYEQYF. The CDR3 region has the DNA TGTGCCAGCAGCTCCCTCTCCGGCTACGAGCAGTACTTC. Based on the CDR3 plus reference TRBV7-2 and TRBJ2-7, the full variable domain is GAGVSQSPSNKVTEKGKDVELRCDPISGHTALYWYRQSLGQGLEFLIYFQGNSAPDKSGLPSDRFSAERTGGSVSTLTIQRTQQEDSAVYLCASSSLSGYEQYFGPGTRLTVT.

This chain uses TRBV4-3 with TRBJ2-5; 8 nucleotides match TRBD2. The J call may be mistaken, given a closer DNA end match to TRBJ2-7. Looked up from germline, CDR1 is LGHNA and CDR2 is YSLEER. The CDR3 length is 18 residues. The CDR3 nucleotides are TGCGCCAGCAGCCAAGCAAGTTCGTCTAGCGGGTCGGGCTACGAGCAGTACTTC. It specifies CASSQASSSSGSGYEQYF.

The DNA of the CDR3 is TGTGCCACCGGACTAGCGGGAGGCCGGGAGACCACCGGGGAGCTGTTTTTT. Protein: CATGLAGGRETTGELFF. The rearrangement joins TRBV2 to TRBJ2-2; 14 nucleotides agree with TRBD2. The CDR3 runs 17 residues. Germline assignment: CDR1 SNHLY and CDR2 FYNNEI. The V gene end was trimmed by 10 bases and the J gene end by 4 bases; junction bases not matched to a gene: 11.

V usage is TRBV7-9 and J usage is TRBJ2-3; D not resolved. V lost 1 base and J 4 bases, leaving 3 bases between the germline ends. This CDR3 has 12 amino acids. Germline V gene lookup returns CDR1 SEHNR and CDR2 FQNEAQ (reference sequence). Here the CDR3 reads CASSLVPDTQYF. The CDR3 DNA sequence: TGTGCCAGCAGCTTAGTACCAGATACGCAGTATTTT.